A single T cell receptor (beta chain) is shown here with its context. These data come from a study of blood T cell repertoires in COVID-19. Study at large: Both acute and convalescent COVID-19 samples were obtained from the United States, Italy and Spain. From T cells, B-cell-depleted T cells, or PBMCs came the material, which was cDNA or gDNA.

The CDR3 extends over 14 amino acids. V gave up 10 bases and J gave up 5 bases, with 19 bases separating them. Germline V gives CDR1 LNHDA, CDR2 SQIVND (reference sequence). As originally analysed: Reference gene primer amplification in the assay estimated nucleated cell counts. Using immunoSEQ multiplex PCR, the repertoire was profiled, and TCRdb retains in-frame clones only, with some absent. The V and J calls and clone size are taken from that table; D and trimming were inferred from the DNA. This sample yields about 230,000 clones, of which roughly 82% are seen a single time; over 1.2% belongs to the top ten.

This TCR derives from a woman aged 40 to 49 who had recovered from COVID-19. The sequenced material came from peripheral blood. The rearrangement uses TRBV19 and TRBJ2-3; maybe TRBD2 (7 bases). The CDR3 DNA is TGTGCCACCGCGAGTGCAGGGGAGGGAGATACGCAGTATTTT. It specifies CATASAGEGDTQYF.